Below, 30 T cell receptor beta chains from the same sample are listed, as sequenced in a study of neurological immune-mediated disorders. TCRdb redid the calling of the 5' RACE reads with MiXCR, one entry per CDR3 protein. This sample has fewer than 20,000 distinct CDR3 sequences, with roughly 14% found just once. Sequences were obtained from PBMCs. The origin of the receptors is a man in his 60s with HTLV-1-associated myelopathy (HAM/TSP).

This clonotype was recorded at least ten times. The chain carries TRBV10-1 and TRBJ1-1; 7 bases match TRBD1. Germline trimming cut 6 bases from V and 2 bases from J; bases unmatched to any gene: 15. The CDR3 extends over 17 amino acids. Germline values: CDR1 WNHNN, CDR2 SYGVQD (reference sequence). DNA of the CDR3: TGCGCCAGCAGGGATACAGGGGAGGTCGTCGGAAACACTGAAGCTTTCTTT. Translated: CASRDTGEVVGNTEAFF.

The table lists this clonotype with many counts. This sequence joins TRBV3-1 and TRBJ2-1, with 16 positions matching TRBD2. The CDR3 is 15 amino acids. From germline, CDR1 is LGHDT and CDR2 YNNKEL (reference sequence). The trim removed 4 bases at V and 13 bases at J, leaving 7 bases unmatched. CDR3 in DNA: TGTGCCAGCAGCCCCCTGGGACTAGCGGGGGGGGAACAGTTCTTC. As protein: CASSPLGLAGGEQFF.

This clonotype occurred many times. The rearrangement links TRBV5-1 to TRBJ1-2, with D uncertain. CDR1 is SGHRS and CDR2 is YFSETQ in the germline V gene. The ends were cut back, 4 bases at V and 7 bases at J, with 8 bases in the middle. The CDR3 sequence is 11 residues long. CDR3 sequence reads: CASSPGRGYTF. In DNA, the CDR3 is TGCGCCAGCAGCCCCGGACGTGGCTACACCTTC.

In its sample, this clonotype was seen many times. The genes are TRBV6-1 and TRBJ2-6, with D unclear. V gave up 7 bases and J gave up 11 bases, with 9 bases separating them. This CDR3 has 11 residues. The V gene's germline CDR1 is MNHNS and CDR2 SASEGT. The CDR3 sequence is CASKLVDVLTF. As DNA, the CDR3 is TGTGCCAGCAAATTGGTTGACGTCCTGACTTTC.

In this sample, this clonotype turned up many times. CDR3 DNA: TGTGCCAGCAGCTTAGCGGTCTTAGATACGCAGTATTTT. Its protein product is CASSLAVLDTQYF. This chain joins TRBV7-8 and TRBJ2-3; unclear D gene. CDR3 size: 13 residues. The V and J ends lost 0 bases and 5 bases respectively, with 6 bases between them. Germline CDR1 reads SGHVS; CDR2 reads FQNEAQ.

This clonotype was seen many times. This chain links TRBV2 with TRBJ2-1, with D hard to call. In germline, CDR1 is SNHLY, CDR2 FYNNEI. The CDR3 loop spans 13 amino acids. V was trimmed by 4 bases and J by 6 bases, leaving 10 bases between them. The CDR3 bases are TGTGCCAGCAGTGTAGGCTATCTCAATGAGCAGTTCTTC. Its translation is CASSVGYLNEQFF.

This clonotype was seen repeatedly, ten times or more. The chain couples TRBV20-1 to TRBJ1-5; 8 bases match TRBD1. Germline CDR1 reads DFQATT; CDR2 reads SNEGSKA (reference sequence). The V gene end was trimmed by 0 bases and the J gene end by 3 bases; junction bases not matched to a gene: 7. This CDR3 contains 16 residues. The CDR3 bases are TGCAGTGCTAGAGAGAGCAGGGGGCTGGACAATCAGCCCCAGCATTTT. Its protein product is CSARESRGLDNQPQHF.

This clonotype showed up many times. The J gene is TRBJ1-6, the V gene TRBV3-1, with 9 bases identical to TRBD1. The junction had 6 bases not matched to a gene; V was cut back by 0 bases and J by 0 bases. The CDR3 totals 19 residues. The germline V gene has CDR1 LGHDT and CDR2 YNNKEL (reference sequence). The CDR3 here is CASSQDPGTGSSYNSPLHF. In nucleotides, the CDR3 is TGTGCCAGCAGCCAAGACCCCGGGACAGGGAGCTCCTATAATTCACCCCTCCACTTT.

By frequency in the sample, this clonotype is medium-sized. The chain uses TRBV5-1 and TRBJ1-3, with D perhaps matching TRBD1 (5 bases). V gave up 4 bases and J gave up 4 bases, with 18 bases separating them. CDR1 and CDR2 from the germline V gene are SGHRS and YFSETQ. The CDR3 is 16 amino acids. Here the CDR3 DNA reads TGCGCCAGCAGCCGCCGGGACCCAGGTTCAGGAAACACCATATATTTT. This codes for CASSRRDPGSGNTIYF.

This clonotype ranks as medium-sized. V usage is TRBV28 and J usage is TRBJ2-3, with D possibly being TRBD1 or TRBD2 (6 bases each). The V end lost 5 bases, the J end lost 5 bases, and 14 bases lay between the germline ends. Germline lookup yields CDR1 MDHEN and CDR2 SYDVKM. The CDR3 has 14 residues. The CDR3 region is CASSSGGPGDTQYF. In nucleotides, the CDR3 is TGTGCCAGCAGTAGTGGGGGGCCGGGAGATACGCAGTATTTT.

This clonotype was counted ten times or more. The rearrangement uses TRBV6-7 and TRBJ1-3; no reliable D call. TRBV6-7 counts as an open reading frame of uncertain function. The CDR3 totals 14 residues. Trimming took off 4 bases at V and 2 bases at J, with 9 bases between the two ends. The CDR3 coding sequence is TGTGCCAGCAGTTCCACGACAACTGGAAACACCATATATTTT. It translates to CASSSTTTGNTIYF.

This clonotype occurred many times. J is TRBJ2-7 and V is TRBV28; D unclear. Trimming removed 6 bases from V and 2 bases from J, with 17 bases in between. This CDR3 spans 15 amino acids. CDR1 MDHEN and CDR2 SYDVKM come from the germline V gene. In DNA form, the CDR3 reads TGTGCCAGCAGCCGCATCCCAGGTAGCACCTACGAGCAGTACTTC. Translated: CASSRIPGSTYEQYF.

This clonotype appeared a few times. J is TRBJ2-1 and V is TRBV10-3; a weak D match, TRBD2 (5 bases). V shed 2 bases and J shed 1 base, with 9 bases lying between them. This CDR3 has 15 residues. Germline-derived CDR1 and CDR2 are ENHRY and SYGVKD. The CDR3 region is CAISEPGLSYNEQFF. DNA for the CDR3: TGTGCCATCAGTGAGCCGGGGTTATCCTACAATGAGCAGTTCTTC.

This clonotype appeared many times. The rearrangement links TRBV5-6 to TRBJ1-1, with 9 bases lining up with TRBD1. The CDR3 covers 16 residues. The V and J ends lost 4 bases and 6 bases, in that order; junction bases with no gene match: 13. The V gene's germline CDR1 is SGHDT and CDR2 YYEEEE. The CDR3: CASSLTGGVAGSEAFF. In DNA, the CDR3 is TGTGCCAGCAGCCTGACAGGGGGTGTTGCGGGCTCTGAAGCTTTCTTT.

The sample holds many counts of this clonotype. CDR3 region: CSAARSDSIYGYTF. DNA of the CDR3: TGCAGTGCTGCACGAAGCGACAGTATCTATGGCTACACCTTC. The V and J genes are TRBV20-1 and TRBJ1-2, with a tentative D call TRBD1 (5 bases). Germline CDR1 reads DFQATT; CDR2 reads SNEGSKA (reference sequence). With 5 bases removed from V and 4 bases from J, the gap between germline ends came to 17 bases. The CDR3 totals 14 residues.

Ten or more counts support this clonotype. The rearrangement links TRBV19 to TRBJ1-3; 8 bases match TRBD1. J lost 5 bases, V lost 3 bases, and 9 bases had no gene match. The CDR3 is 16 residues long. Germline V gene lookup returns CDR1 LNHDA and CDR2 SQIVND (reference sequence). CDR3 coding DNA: TGTGCCAGTAGTATGTTGGGACAGGCAATGAGAAACACCATATATTTT. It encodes CASSMLGQAMRNTIYF.

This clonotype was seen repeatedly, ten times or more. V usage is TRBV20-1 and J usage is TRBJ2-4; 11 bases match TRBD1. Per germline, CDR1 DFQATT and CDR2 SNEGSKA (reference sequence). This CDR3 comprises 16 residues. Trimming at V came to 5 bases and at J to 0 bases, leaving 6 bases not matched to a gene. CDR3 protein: CSAGTGGNLAKNIQYF. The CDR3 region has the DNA TGCAGTGCTGGGACAGGGGGGAATCTAGCCAAAAACATTCAGTACTTC.

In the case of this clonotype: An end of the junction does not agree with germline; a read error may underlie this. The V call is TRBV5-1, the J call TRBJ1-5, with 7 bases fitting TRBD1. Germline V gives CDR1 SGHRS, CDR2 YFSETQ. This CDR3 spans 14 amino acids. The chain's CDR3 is CTSSPQGGSQPQHF. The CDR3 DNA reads TGCACCAGCAGCCCCCAGGGGGGCAGTCAGCCCCAGCATTTT.

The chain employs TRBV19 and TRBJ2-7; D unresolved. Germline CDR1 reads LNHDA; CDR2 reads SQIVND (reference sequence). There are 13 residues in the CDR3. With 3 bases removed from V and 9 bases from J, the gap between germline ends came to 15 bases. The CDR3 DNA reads TGTGCCAGTAGTATGACGGCCGAGTCCGGGCAGTACTTC. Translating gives CASSMTAESGQYF.

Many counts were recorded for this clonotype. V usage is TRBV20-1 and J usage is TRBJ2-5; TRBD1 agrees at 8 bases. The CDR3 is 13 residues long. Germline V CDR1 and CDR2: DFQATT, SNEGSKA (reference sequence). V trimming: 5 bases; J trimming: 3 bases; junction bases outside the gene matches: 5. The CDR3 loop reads CSAAGGSKETQYF. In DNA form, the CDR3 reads TGCAGTGCTGCAGGGGGCAGCAAAGAGACCCAGTACTTC.

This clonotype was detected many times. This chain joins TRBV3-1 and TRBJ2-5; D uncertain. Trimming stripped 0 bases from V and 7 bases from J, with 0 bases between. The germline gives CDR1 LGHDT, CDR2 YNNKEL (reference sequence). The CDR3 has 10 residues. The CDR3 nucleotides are TGTGCCAGCAGCCAAGAGACCCAGTACTTC. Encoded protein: CASSQETQYF.

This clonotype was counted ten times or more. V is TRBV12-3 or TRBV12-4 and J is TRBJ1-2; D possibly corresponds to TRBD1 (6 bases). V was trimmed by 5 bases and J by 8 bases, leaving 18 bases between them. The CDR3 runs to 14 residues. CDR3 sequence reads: CASSPPRGTRGYTF. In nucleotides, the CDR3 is TGTGCCAGCAGTCCCCCCAGGGGCACTAGAGGCTACACCTTC.

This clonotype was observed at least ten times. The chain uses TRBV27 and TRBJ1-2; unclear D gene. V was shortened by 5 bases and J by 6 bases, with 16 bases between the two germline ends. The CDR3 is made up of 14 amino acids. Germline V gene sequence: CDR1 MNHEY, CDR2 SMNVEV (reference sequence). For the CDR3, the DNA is TGTGCCAGCAGTCCCCTACCCGGGTTGGATGGCTACACCTTC. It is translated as CASSPLPGLDGYTF.

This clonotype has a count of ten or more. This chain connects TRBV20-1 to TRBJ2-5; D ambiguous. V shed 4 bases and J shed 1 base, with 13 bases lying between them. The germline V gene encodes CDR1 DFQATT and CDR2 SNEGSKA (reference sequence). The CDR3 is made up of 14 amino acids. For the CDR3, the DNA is TGCAGTGCTAAGTTAGTCCAGACCCAAGAGACCCAGTACTTC. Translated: CSAKLVQTQETQYF.

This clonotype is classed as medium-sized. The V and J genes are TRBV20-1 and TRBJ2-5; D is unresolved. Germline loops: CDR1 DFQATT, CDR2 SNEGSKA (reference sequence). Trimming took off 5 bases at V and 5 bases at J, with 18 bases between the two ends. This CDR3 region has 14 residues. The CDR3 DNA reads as TGCAGTGCTGCCCCCCGGGCCCCCCGGGAGACCCAGTACTTC. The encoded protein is CSAAPRAPRETQYF.

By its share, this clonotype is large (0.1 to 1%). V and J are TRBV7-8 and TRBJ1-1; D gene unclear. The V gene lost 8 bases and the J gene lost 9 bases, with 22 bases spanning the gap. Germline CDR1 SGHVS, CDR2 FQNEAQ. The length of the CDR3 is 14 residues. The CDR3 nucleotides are TGTGCCAGCGCACCCCCCCGGACCCGGGATAAAGCTTTCTTT. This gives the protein CASAPPRTRDKAFF.

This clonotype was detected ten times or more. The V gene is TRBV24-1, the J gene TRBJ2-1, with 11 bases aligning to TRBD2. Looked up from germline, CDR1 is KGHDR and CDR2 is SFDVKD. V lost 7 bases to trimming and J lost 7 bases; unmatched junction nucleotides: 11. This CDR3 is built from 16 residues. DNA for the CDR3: TGTGCCACCAGCGCCGCTAGCGGGGGGCCCGGGAATGAGCAGTTCTTC. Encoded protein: CATSAASGGPGNEQFF.

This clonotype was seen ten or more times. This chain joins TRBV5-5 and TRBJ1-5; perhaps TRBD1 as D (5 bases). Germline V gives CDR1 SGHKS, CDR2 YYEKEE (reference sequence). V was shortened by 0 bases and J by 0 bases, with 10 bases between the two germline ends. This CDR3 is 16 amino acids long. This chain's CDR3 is CASSLDRTYSNQPQHF. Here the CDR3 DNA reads TGTGCCAGCAGCTTGGACAGGACTTATAGCAATCAGCCCCAGCATTTT.

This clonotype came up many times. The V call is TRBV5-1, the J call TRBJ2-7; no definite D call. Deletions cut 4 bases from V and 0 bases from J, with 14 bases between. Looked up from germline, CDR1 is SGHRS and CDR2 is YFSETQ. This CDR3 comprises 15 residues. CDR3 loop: CASSPRTSGSYEQYF. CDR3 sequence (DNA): TGCGCCAGCAGCCCGAGGACCTCGGGCTCCTACGAGCAGTACTTC. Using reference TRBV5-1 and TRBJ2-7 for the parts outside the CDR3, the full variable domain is KAGVTQTPRYLIKTRGQQVTLSCSPISGHRSVSWYQQTPGQGLQFLFEYFSETQRNKGNFPGRFSGRQFSNSRSEMNVSTLELGDSALYLCASSPRTSGSYEQYFGPGTRLTVT.

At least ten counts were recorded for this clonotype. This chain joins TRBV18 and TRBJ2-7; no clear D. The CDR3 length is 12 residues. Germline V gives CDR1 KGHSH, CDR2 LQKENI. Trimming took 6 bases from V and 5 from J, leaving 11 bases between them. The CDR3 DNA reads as TGTGCCAGCTCCAAGGGTTCCCACGAGCAGTACTTC. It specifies CASSKGSHEQYF.